The rows below give T cell receptor beta chains drawn from one sample of a study of metastatic and nonmetastatic thyroid tumors. TCRdb used MiXCR to call clones anew from the PCR reads. This table holds some 25,000 clones, roughly 23% found once. Sequencing input: blood. These receptors were collected from a female donor with papillary thyroid cancer or a benign thyroid nodule (not recorded which). Some clones in this sample may be carry-over from other donors' samples. Both conserved end residues are part of each CDR3. The D gene is left open where the match is weak. Clone size is shown for a subset of rows, as once, few, many or a class of expanded clone.

D gene,J gene,clone size,V gene,CDR3 protein,CDR3 DNA
.,TRBJ1-6,medium-sized,TRBV6-1,CASKQAAGWNSPLHF,TGTGCCAGCAAACAGGCCGCAGGCTGGAATTCACCCCTCCACTTT
.,TRBJ1-2,many,TRBV9,CASSPMWGFIGGYTF,TGTGCCAGCAGCCCTATGTGGGGATTTATTGGTGGCTACACCTTC
.,TRBJ1-2,.,TRBV28,CASSLIFISNYGCTF,TGTGCCAGCAGTTTAATTTTTATCTCTAACTATGGCTGCACCTTC
.,TRBJ2-3,once,TRBV9,CASSVVKARVTQYF,TGTGCCAGCAGCGTAGTCAAGGCCCGAGTTACGCAGTATTTT
.,TRBJ2-7,many,TRBV30,CAWSDQGFSYEQYF,TGTGCCTGGAGTGATCAGGGATTCTCCTACGAGCAGTACTTC
TRBD1,TRBJ2-3,many,TRBV24-1,CATGERQGWTDTQYF,TGTGCCACCGGTGAACGACAGGGGTGGACAGATACGCAGTATTTT
.,TRBJ1-2,medium-sized,TRBV6-1,CASRGLHYGYTF,TGTGCCAGCAGAGGGCTCCACTATGGCTACACCTTC
.,TRBJ1-2,many,TRBV7-9,CASSLALDENGYTF,TGTGCCAGCAGCTTAGCGCTTGATGAAAATGGCTACACCTTC
.,TRBJ2-3,many,TRBV20-1,CSAWRVAPDTQYF,TGCAGTGCTTGGAGGGTTGCCCCAGATACGCAGTATTTT
.,TRBJ2-4,few,TRBV9,CASSGSNDHQYF,TGTGCCAGCAGCGGGAGCAACGACCACCAGTACTTC